One sample yielded the 28 T cell receptor beta chains listed below, sequenced in a study of T-cell reconstitution after alpha-beta-depleted transplantation in children. Unique molecular identifiers were incorporated during preparation of the TCRbeta library. MiXCR was run by TCRdb on the PCR reads, yielding one entry per CDR3 protein. The repertoire holds 300,000 to 350,000 distinct CDR3 sequences, with 20% to 30% as singletons. Sequenced material: PBMCs, mostly from graft donor cells, taken 180 days after TCRalphabeta/CD19-depleted stem cell transplant. These receptors were collected from a male patient between 10 and 17 years old who had a stem cell transplant for acute lymphoblastic leukemia, so the T cells may come from the graft donor.

The chain links TRBV9 to TRBJ2-7; no reliable D call. The CDR3 runs 11 residues. Germline V gives CDR1 SGDLS, CDR2 YYNGEE. Trimming cost V 7 bases and J 3 bases, with 8 bases left between them. CDR3 sequence: CASGPHYEQYF. The CDR3 DNA follows: TGTGCCAGCGGACCTCACTACGAGCAGTACTTC.

This chain joins TRBV2 and TRBJ2-1; no reliable D call. V shed 6 bases and J shed 8 bases, with 11 bases lying between them. The CDR3 consists of 12 residues. CDR1 SNHLY and CDR2 FYNNEI come from the germline V gene. The CDR3: CASRQLDDEQFF. The CDR3, as DNA: TGTGCCAGCAGACAGTTAGACGATGAGCAGTTCTTC.

This chain uses TRBV4-1 with TRBJ2-5, with 10 bases aligning to TRBD1. The V gene end was trimmed by 0 bases and the J gene end by 4 bases; junction bases not matched to a gene: 11. Germline V gene lookup returns CDR1 MGHRA and CDR2 YSYEKL. This CDR3 region has 18 residues. CDR3 loop: CASSQDQRRDRGGETQYF. For the CDR3, the DNA is TGCGCCAGCAGCCAAGATCAACGCCGGGACAGGGGCGGAGAGACCCAGTACTTC.

The sample holds a few counts of this clonotype. The genes are TRBV5-1 and TRBJ2-2; 10 bases line up with TRBD2. This CDR3 is 17 amino acids long. Trimming removed 0 bases from V and 6 bases from J; junction bases left unmatched: 8. Looked up from germline, CDR1 is SGHRS and CDR2 is YFSETQ. CDR3 nucleotide sequence: TGCGCCAGCAGCTTGGAAAGCGGGAGGGCCCTTGCCGGGGAGCTGTTTTTT. Translating it yields CASSLESGRALAGELFF. The variable domain in full, completed from reference TRBV5-1 and TRBJ2-2, reads KAGVTQTPRYLIKTRGQQVTLSCSPISGHRSVSWYQQTPGQGLQFLFEYFSETQRNKGNFPGRFSGRQFSNSRSEMNVSTLELGDSALYLCASSLESGRALAGELFFGEGSRLTVL.

The rearrangement links TRBV3-1 to TRBJ2-7; 8 positions agree with TRBD2. Trimming removed 3 bases from V and 7 bases from J; junction bases left unmatched: 8. Germline CDR1 is LGHDT and CDR2 is YNNKEL (reference sequence). This CDR3 is 14 amino acids long. CDR3 in amino acids: CASSHGGLGSEQYF. The DNA for the CDR3 is TGTGCCAGCAGCCACGGGGGACTAGGGAGTGAGCAGTACTTC.

As for this clonotype: This may be a read error, as it is one base from a much larger clone. The CDR3 carries no conserved terminal phenylalanine or tryptophan, so it likely arises from a read error. The J gene is TRBJ2-7, the V gene TRBV4-2; unclear D gene. Between the trimmed V and J ends, which lost 0 bases and 3 bases, there was a span of 15 bases. Germline-derived CDR1 and CDR2 are LGHNA and YNFKEQ. The CDR3 contains 16 residues. The CDR3 DNA sequence: TGTGCCAGCAGCCAAGATTGGCCGGGCCTAAACTACGAGCAGTACTGC. This codes for CASSQDWPGLNYEQYC.

This clonotype has only a few counts. The rearrangement links TRBV7-7 to TRBJ1-4; D unresolved. The V gene lost 0 bases and the J gene lost 8 bases, with 7 bases spanning the gap. This CDR3 is built from 13 residues. Germline V gene sequence: CDR1 SSHAT, CDR2 FNYEAQ (reference sequence). CDR3 nucleotide sequence: TGTGCCAGCAGCTTAGCGCACGGGGAAAAACTGTTTTTT. It yields the protein CASSLAHGEKLFF.

The chain joins TRBV12-3 or TRBV12-4 to TRBJ1-4; TRBD1 is a possible D gene (5 bases). Between the trimmed V and J ends, which lost 2 bases and 8 bases, there was a span of 18 bases. The CDR3 contains 16 residues. CDR3 protein: CASSLTDGARREKLFF. The CDR3, as DNA: TGTGCCAGCAGTTTAACGGATGGGGCACGGAGGGAAAAACTGTTTTTT.

This clonotype was counted a few times. The chain employs TRBV5-5 and TRBJ2-3, with 9 bases matching TRBD2. V shed 3 bases and J 4 bases; nucleotides not matched to a gene: 6. This CDR3 has 15 amino acids. CDR1 is SGHKS and CDR2 is YYEKEE in the germline V gene (reference sequence). DNA of the CDR3: TGTGCCAGCAGCTCTCGGCGGGGGGGCCCAGATACGCAGTATTTT. The encoded protein is CASSSRRGGPDTQYF. Together with reference TRBV5-5 and TRBJ2-3, the CDR3 gives the full variable domain: DAGVTQSPTHLIKTRGQQVTLRCSPISGHKSVSWYQQVLGQGPQFIFQYYEKEERGRGNFPDRFSARQFPNYSSELNVNALLLGDSALYLCASSSRRGGPDTQYFGPGTRLTVL.

The genes are TRBV10-3 and TRBJ1-2, with TRBD1 matching over 7 bases. Germline-derived CDR1 and CDR2 are ENHRY and SYGVKD. With V trimmed by 1 base and J by 3 bases, 11 bases remained unmatched. The CDR3 has 17 residues. The CDR3, as DNA: TGTGCCATCAGTGAGTGGGCAGGGGGGTCTTACGACTATGGCTACACCTTC. Translating it yields CAISEWAGGSYDYGYTF.

This chain uses TRBV20-1 with TRBJ2-7; tentative D call: TRBD1 (6 bases). The CDR3 totals 15 residues. The germline V and J ends were trimmed by 1 base and 4 bases, with 17 bases remaining between them. Germline V gives CDR1 DFQATT, CDR2 SNEGSKA (reference sequence). CDR3 region: CSARAFETGMYEQYF. Here the CDR3 DNA reads TGCAGTGCTAGAGCCTTCGAAACAGGGATGTACGAGCAGTACTTC.

The table lists this clonotype with a few counts. The chain carries TRBV29-1 and TRBJ1-4; a weak D match, TRBD1 (5 bases). The CDR3 is 12 amino acids. Between the trimmed V and J ends, which lost 6 bases and 5 bases, there was a span of 10 bases. CDR1 is SQVTM, CDR2 ANQGSEA, per germline. CDR3 sequence (DNA): TGCAGCGTAACAGGTTCCAATGAAAAACTGTTTTTT. Encoded protein: CSVTGSNEKLFF.

This clonotype was detected only a few times. The chain carries TRBV20-1 and TRBJ2-4; the D gene is possibly TRBD1 (5 bases). The CDR3 totals 14 residues. CDR1 DFQATT and CDR2 SNEGSKA come from the germline V gene (reference sequence). Trimming stripped 1 base from V and 4 bases from J, with 11 bases between. The CDR3 region is CSARAAPGKNIQYF. In nucleotides, the CDR3 is TGCAGTGCTAGAGCTGCCCCAGGGAAAAACATTCAGTACTTC.

This clonotype was observed a handful of times. The rearrangement joins TRBV7-9 to TRBJ2-5; 11 bases are a match to TRBD1. CDR3 size: 14 residues. Germline V gives CDR1 SEHNR, CDR2 FQNEAQ (reference sequence). V shed 6 bases and J 1 base; nucleotides not matched to a gene: 1. CDR3 in amino acids: CASRGTGGQETQYF. The CDR3 coding sequence is TGTGCCAGCAGGGGGACAGGGGGCCAAGAGACCCAGTACTTC.

The V and J genes are TRBV7-3 and TRBJ2-3; maybe TRBD1 (6 bases). CDR1 SGHTA and CDR2 FQGTGA come from the germline V gene. The CDR3 consists of 12 residues. V lost 5 bases and J lost 9, with 12 bases in between. The CDR3 coding sequence is TGTGCCAGCAGCAATGGGCAGGGGACGCAGTATTTT. Translated: CASSNGQGTQYF.

The count of this clonotype is one. A much more abundant neighbour one base away suggests this may be a read error. The CDR3 coding sequence is TGCGCCAGCAGCTTGGTTGGGACTAGCGGCTACAATGAGCAGTCCTTC. Amino acids: CASSLVGTSGYNEQSF. This chain joins TRBV5-1 and TRBJ2-1; 11 bases agree with TRBD2. CDR3 size: 16 residues. Germline loops: CDR1 SGHRS, CDR2 YFSETQ.

There are a few counts of this clonotype. This chain uses TRBV12-3 or TRBV12-4 with TRBJ2-1; D is possibly TRBD2 (5 bases). V dropped 7 bases and J dropped 5 bases, with 21 bases sitting between them. There are 16 residues in the CDR3. CDR3 region: CASNPPSNHLDNEQFF. In DNA, the CDR3 is TGTGCCAGCAACCCTCCTAGCAACCATTTGGACAATGAGCAGTTCTTC.

This clonotype was found many times. This chain links TRBV27 with TRBJ2-7; 7 positions agree with TRBD2. The CDR3 has 14 amino acids. Germline lookup yields CDR1 MNHEY and CDR2 SMNVEV (reference sequence). J was trimmed by 1 base and V by 9 bases; bases with no gene match: 9. CDR3 nucleotides: TGTGCCAGTAGATGGGCTAGCGGTTCCTACGAGCAGTACTTC. As protein: CASRWASGSYEQYF.

The rearrangement links TRBV10-2 to TRBJ2-6, with D unresolved. Between the trimmed V and J ends, which lost 2 bases and 0 bases, there was a span of 17 bases. Germline CDR1 reads WSHSY; CDR2 reads SAAADI. The CDR3 has 19 residues. CDR3 in DNA: TGCGCCAGCAGTGAGAAGAGGACGGCATCCCCCTCTGGGGCCAACGTCCTGACTTTC. It translates to CASSEKRTASPSGANVLTF.

The V and J genes are TRBV7-3 and TRBJ1-1, with TRBD1 matching 7 bases. The V gene's germline CDR1 is SGHTA and CDR2 FQGTGA. CDR3 length equals 13 residues. Trimming took 5 bases from V and 11 from J; bases not matched to a gene: 11. Here the CDR3 DNA reads TGTGCCAGCAGCCGGACAGGCGGCGGGAAGGCTTTCTTT. Translation: CASSRTGGGKAFF.

This clonotype showed up just once. The chain couples TRBV27 to TRBJ2-7, with D unclear. Trimming stripped 5 bases from V and 2 bases from J, with 13 bases between. Germline loops: CDR1 MNHEY, CDR2 SMNVEV (reference sequence). The CDR3 length is 14 residues. The CDR3 sequence is CASSRTEFTYEQYF. CDR3 coding DNA: TGTGCCAGCAGTCGAACAGAATTCACCTACGAGCAGTACTTC.

V and J are TRBV12-3 or TRBV12-4 and TRBJ2-1; 13 bases align to TRBD2. V shed 5 bases, J shed 9 bases, and the junction held 10 bases outside the gene matches. The CDR3 has 16 residues. This CDR3 is CASSLRTSGSRIEQFF. In DNA form, the CDR3 reads TGTGCCAGCAGTCTCCGGACTAGCGGGAGTAGGATTGAGCAGTTCTTC.

The chain links TRBV5-1 to TRBJ1-1, with TRBD1 matching 8 bases. CDR3 length: 14 amino acids. Germline-derived CDR1 and CDR2 are SGHRS and YFSETQ. J was trimmed by 5 bases and V by 4 bases; bases with no gene match: 7. Written as DNA, the CDR3 is TGCGCCAGCAGCGCCCGGACAGGGAGGACTGAAGCTTTCTTT. It translates to CASSARTGRTEAFF.

The V call is TRBV25-1, the J call TRBJ1-4; D is uncertain. Germline CDR1 is MGHDK and CDR2 is SYGVNS. V dropped 4 bases and J dropped 1 base, with 16 bases sitting between them. There are 17 residues in the CDR3. The CDR3 is CASSAWSGVRTNEKLFF. The CDR3 bases are TGTGCCAGCAGTGCATGGAGCGGGGTTCGAACTAATGAAAAACTGTTTTTT.

In its sample, this clonotype was seen a few times. The J gene is TRBJ2-2, the V gene TRBV15; 8 bases align to TRBD2. This CDR3 has 17 amino acids. Trimming removed 0 bases from V and 6 bases from J; junction bases left unmatched: 9. Germline values: CDR1 LNHNV, CDR2 YYDKDF (reference sequence). The DNA for the CDR3 is TGTGCCACCAGCAGAGACCGGACTAGCTTCCCACCCGGGGAGCTGTTTTTT. Translating it yields CATSRDRTSFPPGELFF.

The chain carries TRBV7-9 and TRBJ2-1; D is unclear. CDR1 is SEHNR and CDR2 is FQNEAQ in the germline V gene (reference sequence). The V end was cut by 2 bases, the J end by 14 bases, with 7 bases between. The length of the CDR3 is 10 residues. The CDR3 bases are TGTGCCAGCAGCTTAACTGTTGAGTTCTTC. Protein sequence: CASSLTVEFF.

At least ten counts were recorded for this clonotype. The rearrangement joins TRBV4-1 to TRBJ2-6, with a possible D match to TRBD1 (6 bases). The CDR3 extends over 17 amino acids. V was pared by 1 base and J by 5 bases, with 15 bases between. In germline, CDR1 is MGHRA, CDR2 YSYEKL. The CDR3 nucleotides are TGCGCCAGCAGCCAAGTAAGGGGGTACCTCTGGGCCAACGTCCTGACTTTC. It specifies CASSQVRGYLWANVLTF.

J is TRBJ2-7 and V is TRBV20-1; 13 bases fit TRBD2. The V and J ends lost 6 bases and 3 bases, in that order; junction bases with no gene match: 8. Germline values: CDR1 DFQATT, CDR2 SNEGSKA (reference sequence). CDR3 length equals 15 residues. The CDR3 spells CSATPGLAGDYEQYF. Written as DNA, the CDR3 is TGCAGTGCAACCCCCGGACTAGCGGGAGACTACGAGCAGTACTTC.